Below, 6 T cell receptor beta chains from the same sample are listed, as sequenced in a study of blood T cells in healthy people across ages. Through a sample-barcoded 5' primer and a J-beta primer mix, a second PCR was run for roughly 7 to 11 cycles. TCRdb re-derived calls from the 5' RACE reads in MiXCR, one entry per CDR3 protein. The sample yields about 1.8 million distinct CDR3 sequences, 40% to 55% seen once. The sample taken for sequencing was blood. These TCRs come from a woman in her thirties or forties in good health.

The gene calls are TRBV5-5 and TRBJ2-1, with D possibly being TRBD2 (6 bases). Looked up from germline, CDR1 is SGHKS and CDR2 is YYEKEE (reference sequence). This CDR3 has 15 residues. The V end was cut by 0 bases, the J end by 8 bases, with 15 bases between. The CDR3 loop reads CASSLEGRGTDEQFF. The CDR3, as DNA: TGTGCCAGCAGCTTGGAGGGGCGGGGAACGGATGAGCAGTTCTTC.

This clonotype came up once. The chain is built from TRBV5-1 and TRBJ2-4; a possible D gene is TRBD1 (7 bases). The CDR3 is 15 amino acids. V gave up 4 bases and J gave up 13 bases, with 24 bases separating them. From germline, CDR1 is SGHRS and CDR2 YFSETQ. The CDR3 DNA sequence: TGCGCCAGCAGCGTCCTACAGGGGAGCTCGGGAGAGCAGTACTTC. Translating it yields CASSVLQGSSGEQYF.

CDR3 sequence (DNA): TGTGCCAGCAGCCCAGACATGCCTGAACCCCAGCATTTT. Amino acids: CASSPDMPEPQHF. The chain is built from TRBV5-5 and TRBJ1-5; D is undetermined. The CDR3 sequence is 13 residues long. V was pared by 4 bases and J by 10 bases, with 15 bases between. Germline V gene lookup returns CDR1 SGHKS and CDR2 YYEKEE (reference sequence).

The chain links TRBV19 to TRBJ2-1; 14 bases agree with TRBD2. This CDR3 spans 17 amino acids. Looked up from germline, CDR1 is LNHDA and CDR2 is SQIVND (reference sequence). Trimming removed 5 bases from V and 4 bases from J; junction bases left unmatched: 7. The CDR3 loop reads CASSDWTSGGKYNEQFF. Here the CDR3 DNA reads TGTGCCAGTAGTGATTGGACTAGCGGGGGGAAATACAATGAGCAGTTCTTC.

The V and J genes are TRBV5-1 and TRBJ2-1; TRBD1 might be the D (6 bases). With 2 bases removed from V and 4 bases from J, the gap between germline ends came to 22 bases. The CDR3 sequence is 18 residues long. Germline lookup yields CDR1 SGHRS and CDR2 YFSETQ. The CDR3 region is CASSFGLVLTGNYNEQFF. The DNA of the CDR3 is TGCGCCAGCAGCTTCGGGCTAGTTCTAACAGGGAATTACAATGAGCAGTTCTTC.

This clonotype was counted only a few times. The chain employs TRBV7-9 and TRBJ2-5; maybe TRBD1 (6 bases). CDR1 and CDR2 from the germline V gene are SEHNR and FQNEAQ (reference sequence). The CDR3 spans 16 residues. Trimming pared 3 bases from V and 0 bases from J, leaving 14 bases between. The CDR3 reads CASSLGDRRHQETQYF. The CDR3 bases are TGTGCCAGCAGCTTGGGTGACAGGCGCCACCAAGAGACCCAGTACTTC.